This TCR beta chain came from a study of blood T cell repertoires in COVID-19. Study context: Spain, Italy and the United States supplied samples that represented acute and convalescent COVID-19.

Sequencing used immunoSEQ multiplex PCR; TCRdb keeps in-frame clones, though not all of them. The data contain under 300,000 clones, over 80% of them seen just once; the ten biggest clones take up 0.95% to 1.5%. Enrolled through a virtual design, the participants were between 18 and 89 years of age and came from about two dozen US areas. Deletions cut 8 bases from V and 4 bases from J, with 11 bases between. This CDR3 has 12 residues. Germline loops: CDR1 MNHEY, CDR2 SVGAGI. The rearrangement joins TRBV6-5 to TRBJ2-5; D possibly corresponds to TRBD1 (6 bases). The clonotype was recovered from a human donor in a cohort exposed to, infected with or recovered from COVID-19 (not recorded which). The donor label of this sample is uncertain. The sequenced material came from PBMCs or T cells enriched from blood (not recorded which). In DNA form, the CDR3 reads TGTGCCAGCTCCGTAGGGGGAGAGACCCAGTACTTC. Residues: CASSVGGETQYF.